Reported below is one T cell receptor beta chain. TCRdb keeps only in-frame clones here, not all; method: immunoSEQ multiplex PCR. The table lists fewer than 100,000 clones, less than 85% of them singletons. The CDR3 is 16 amino acids. The V gene's germline CDR1 is SGHNT and CDR2 YYREEE (reference sequence). The V and J ends lost 5 bases and 5 bases, in that order; junction bases with no gene match: 9. The data were obtained in a study of radiotherapy plus CTLA-4 blockade in lung cancer. Sequenced material: peripheral blood, taken from a patient treated with radiotherapy plus ipilimumab. The origin of this receptor is a human donor with non-small cell lung cancer who had stable disease on radiotherapy plus ipilimumab. The chain employs TRBV5-4 and TRBJ2-1; 11 nucleotides match TRBD2. CDR3 region: CASSLNSGRANNEQFF. CDR3 nucleotide sequence: TGTGCCAGCAGTCTTAATAGCGGGAGGGCCAACAATGAGCAGTTCTTC. Drawing the rest from reference TRBV5-4 and TRBJ2-1, the complete variable domain is ETGVTQSPTHLIKTRGQQVTLRCSSQSGHNTVSWYQQALGQGPQFIFQYYREEENGRGNFPPRFSGLQFPNYSSELNVNALELDDSALYLCASSLNSGRANNEQFFGPGTRLTVL.